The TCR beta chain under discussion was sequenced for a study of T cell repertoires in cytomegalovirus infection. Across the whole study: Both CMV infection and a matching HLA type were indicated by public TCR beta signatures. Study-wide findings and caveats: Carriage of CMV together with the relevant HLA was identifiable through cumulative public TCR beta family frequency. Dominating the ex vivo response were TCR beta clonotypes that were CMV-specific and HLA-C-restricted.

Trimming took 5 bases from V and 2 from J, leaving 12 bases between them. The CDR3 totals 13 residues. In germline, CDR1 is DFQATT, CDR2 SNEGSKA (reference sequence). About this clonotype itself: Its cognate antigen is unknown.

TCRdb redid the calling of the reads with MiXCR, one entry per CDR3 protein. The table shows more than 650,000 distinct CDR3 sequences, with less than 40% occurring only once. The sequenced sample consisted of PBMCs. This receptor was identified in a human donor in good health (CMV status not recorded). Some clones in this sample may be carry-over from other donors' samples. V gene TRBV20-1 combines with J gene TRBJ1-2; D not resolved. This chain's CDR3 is CSAPLMSNYGYTF. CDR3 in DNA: TGCAGTGCTCCCCTGATGTCGAACTATGGCTACACCTTC.